The T cell receptor beta chain described here comes from a study of Graves' ophthalmopathy and Graves' hyperthyroidism. It was on clinical symptoms, serum thyroxine, TRAb, thyroid ultrasound and orbital computed tomography that diagnosis relied. Amplification of TCR beta CDR3 regions used RNA transcripts. In the first round, RT-PCR was carried out with HTBI primers, and a multiplex PCR formed the second round. Via MiXCR, TCRdb re-called the multiplex PCR reads, giving one row per CDR3 protein. The data contain around 1.1 million distinct CDR3 sequences, 35% to 40% of them seen just once; the ten biggest clones take up over 8.5%. This CDR3 region has 16 residues. Germline CDR1 is SGHRS and CDR2 is YFSETQ. Losses at the gene ends were 2 bases for V and 2 bases for J; bases not matched to a gene: 6.

The clonotype comes from an adult man with Graves' hyperthyroidism. This sequence joins TRBV5-1 and TRBJ2-5, with 10 bases aligning to TRBD2. The sequenced sample was peripheral blood or thyroid tissue (not recorded which). The DNA of the CDR3 is TGCGCCAGCAGCTTCGGAGCGGGAGGGCCACAAGAGACCCAGTACTTC. This codes for CASSFGAGGPQETQYF.